The entry below describes one T cell receptor (beta chain). Its cognate antigen is unknown. The CDR3 has 19 residues. The germline CDR1 and CDR2 sequences are SGHVS and FNYEAQ. V shed 5 bases and J 7 bases; nucleotides not matched to a gene: 22. This sample was included in a study of cytomegalovirus exposure and HLA in healthy donors. Study overall: Earlier, 95 million to 120 million unique TCR beta sequences were recovered from about 170 million T cells by an analysis.

Both 60 Vbeta primers and 13 Jbeta primers went into the PCR. TCRdb's copy holds only in-frame clones and misses some; the assay was immunoSEQ multiplex PCR. Here the sample spans 130,000 or so clones, approximately 78% being singletons. General study results and limits: Trimming of TCR beta V- and J-genes showed a link, identified in a later analysis, to a missense DCLRE1C variant.

The source is a female donor in good health and CMV-seronegative. The sequenced material came from PBMCs. The gene calls are TRBV7-6 and TRBJ1-2, with 10 positions matching TRBD1. CDR3 in DNA: TGTGCCAGCAGCCCCGGCGTTGGGACAGGGGCCCGGCCGGGAGGTGGCTACACCTTC. The encoded protein is CASSPGVGTGARPGGGYTF.